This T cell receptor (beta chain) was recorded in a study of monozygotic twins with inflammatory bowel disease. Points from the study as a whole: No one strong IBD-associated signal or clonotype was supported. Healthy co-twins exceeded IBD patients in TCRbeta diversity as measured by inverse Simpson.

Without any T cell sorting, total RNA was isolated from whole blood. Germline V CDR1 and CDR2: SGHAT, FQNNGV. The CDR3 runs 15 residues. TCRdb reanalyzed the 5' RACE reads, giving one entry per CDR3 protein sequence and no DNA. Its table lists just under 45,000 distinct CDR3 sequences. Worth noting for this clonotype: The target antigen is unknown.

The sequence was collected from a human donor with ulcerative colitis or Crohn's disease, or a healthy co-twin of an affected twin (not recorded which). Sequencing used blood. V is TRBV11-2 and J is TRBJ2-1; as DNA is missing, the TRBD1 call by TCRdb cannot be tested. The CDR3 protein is CASRKDRGTYNEQFF.